A single sample gave rise to the 6 T cell receptor beta chains below, sequenced in a study of untreated major depressive disorder. Repertoires were generated with immunoSEQ multiplex PCR, while TCRdb's copy carries only in-frame clones and drops some. Of just over 20,000 clones detected, more than 75% appear once; the ten largest clones hold about 5%. Sequenced material: CD4+ T cells from PBMCs. These receptors all come from a woman in her 30s in good health.

The chain is built from TRBV10-2 and TRBJ2-7; possibly TRBD1 for D (6 bases). Per germline, CDR1 WSHSY and CDR2 SAAADI. The CDR3 is made up of 10 amino acids. Here the CDR3 reads CATGRYEQYF. CDR3 DNA sequence: TGCGCTACAGGGCGTTACGAGCAGTACTTC.

The rearrangement links TRBV2 to TRBJ2-3; the match to TRBD2 covers 10 bases. The CDR3 has 15 amino acids. With V trimmed by 5 bases and J by 3 bases, 5 bases remained unmatched. CDR1 is SNHLY and CDR2 is FYNNEI in the germline V gene. The CDR3 loop is CASSSLAGVTDTQYF. CDR3 nucleotide sequence: TGTGCCAGCAGTTCCCTAGCGGGGGTGACAGATACGCAGTATTTT.

This chain links TRBV11-2 with TRBJ2-2, with unresolved D. The V end was cut by 5 bases, the J end by 3 bases, with 7 bases between. CDR3 size: 13 residues. Looked up from germline, CDR1 is SGHAT and CDR2 is FQNNGV. CDR3 coding DNA: TGTGCCAGCAGCCTCCGGGACACCGGGGAGCTGTTTTTT. This sequence encodes CASSLRDTGELFF.

This chain uses TRBV6-5 with TRBJ1-1, with D unresolved. Germline loops: CDR1 MNHEY, CDR2 SVGAGI. The CDR3 contains 14 residues. Between the trimmed V and J ends, which lost 0 bases and 5 bases, there was a span of 10 bases. CDR3 in DNA: TGTGCCAGCAGTTACTCGGGTAAACGTACTGAAGCTTTCTTT. It yields the protein CASSYSGKRTEAFF.

The chain employs TRBV13 and TRBJ2-3; 8 bases are shared with TRBD2. Per the germline V gene, CDR1 is PRHDT and CDR2 is FYEKMQ (reference sequence). V lost 5 bases to trimming and J lost 2 bases; unmatched junction nucleotides: 9. This CDR3 contains 16 residues. The CDR3 region is CASSPSGLLVTDTQYF. The CDR3, as DNA: TGTGCCAGCAGCCCTAGCGGGCTATTGGTCACAGATACGCAGTATTTT.

The chain couples TRBV7-9 to TRBJ1-2; D is perhaps TRBD1 (5 bases). The CDR3 is 15 residues long. V was pared by 4 bases and J by 0 bases, with 12 bases between. From germline, CDR1 is SEHNR and CDR2 FQNEAQ (reference sequence). CDR3 region: CASSYRTAANYGYTF. CDR3 bases: TGTGCCAGCAGCTACAGGACGGCCGCTAACTATGGCTACACCTTC.